Sequencing of this T cell receptor (beta chain) was carried out in a study of neurological immune-mediated disorders. A note on this clonotype: This may be a read error, as it is one base from a much larger clone.

TCRdb independently ran MiXCR on the 5' RACE reads; one entry per CDR3 protein. This sample yields over 55,000 distinct CDR3 sequences, of which roughly 9.8% are seen a single time; 9.5% to 15% belongs to the top ten. Germline V lookup: CDR1 MNHNY, CDR2 SVGAGI (reference sequence). The CDR3 sequence is 16 residues long. Time point denoted: longitudinal time-point 2. Volunteers from a blood bank in Maryland, USA, constituted the healthy controls. The chain uses TRBV6-6 and TRBJ2-7, with a tentative D call TRBD2 (6 bases). Sample: PBMCs. This TCR derives from a man aged 25-45 years in good health. The CDR3 DNA reads TGTGCCAGCAGTTACAATAGCCTAGCGCTAACCTACAAGCAGTACTTC. Protein sequence: CASSYNSLALTYKQYF.